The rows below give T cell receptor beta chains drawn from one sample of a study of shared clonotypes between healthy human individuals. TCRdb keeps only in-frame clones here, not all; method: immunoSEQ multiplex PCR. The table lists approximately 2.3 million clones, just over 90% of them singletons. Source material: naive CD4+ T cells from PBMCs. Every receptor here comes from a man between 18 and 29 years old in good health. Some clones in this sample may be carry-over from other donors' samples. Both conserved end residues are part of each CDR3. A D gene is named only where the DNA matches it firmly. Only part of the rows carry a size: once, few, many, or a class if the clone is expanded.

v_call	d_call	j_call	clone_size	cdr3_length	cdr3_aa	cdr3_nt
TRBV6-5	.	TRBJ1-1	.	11	CASRALSTAFF	TGTGCCAGCAGAGCACTTAGCACAGCTTTCTTT
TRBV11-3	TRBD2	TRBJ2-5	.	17	CASSHTGASGRNGTQYF	TGTGCCAGCAGCCATACAGGGGCTAGCGGGAGGAACGGGACCCAGTACTTC
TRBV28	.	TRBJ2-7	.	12	CASSLEQYEQYF	TGTGCCAGCAGTCTAGAACAATACGAGCAGTACTTC
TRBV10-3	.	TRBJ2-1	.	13	CAIRDLLYNEQFF	TGTGCCATCAGGGACCTTCTCTACAATGAGCAGTTCTTC
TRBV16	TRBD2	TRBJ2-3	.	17	CASSQSTSGRVADTQYF	TGTGCCAGCAGCCAATCAACTAGCGGGAGGGTTGCAGATACGCAGTATTTT
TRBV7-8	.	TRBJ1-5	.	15	CASSLERLANQPQHF	TGTGCCAGCAGCTTAGAAAGACTGGCCAATCAGCCCCAGCATTTT
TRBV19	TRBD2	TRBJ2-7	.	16	CASSRTSGRQPYEQYF	TGTGCCAGTAGTCGGACTAGCGGGAGGCAACCCTACGAGCAGTACTTC
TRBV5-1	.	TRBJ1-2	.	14	CASSLEDRSYGYTF	TGCGCCAGCAGCTTGGAGGACAGATCCTATGGCTACACCTTC
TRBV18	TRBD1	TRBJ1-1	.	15	CASSPMGQGYTEAFF	TGTGCCAGCTCACCCATGGGACAGGGGTACACTGAAGCTTTCTTT
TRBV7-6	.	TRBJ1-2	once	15	CASSLDGRTSYGYTF	TGTGCCAGCAGCTTAGATGGCAGGACTAGCTATGGCTACACCTTC
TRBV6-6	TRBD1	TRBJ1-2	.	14	CASSIRTGLFGYTF	TGTGCCAGCAGTATCCGGACAGGGCTTTTTGGCTACACCTTC
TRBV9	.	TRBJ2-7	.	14	CASSPRTVSYEQYF	TGTGCCAGCAGCCCACGGACAGTCTCCTACGAGCAGTACTTC
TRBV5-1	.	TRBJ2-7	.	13	CASSFERNYEQYF	TGCGCCAGCAGCTTCGAACGGAACTACGAGCAGTACTTC
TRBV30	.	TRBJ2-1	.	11	CARGRANEQFF	TGTGCGAGGGGCAGGGCCAATGAGCAGTTCTTC
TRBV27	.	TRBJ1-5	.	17	CASSRSTAQGINQPQHF	TGTGCCAGCAGTCGTTCGACGGCCCAAGGTATCAATCAGCCCCAGCATTTT
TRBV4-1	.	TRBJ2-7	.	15	CASSQLDRTSYEQYF	TGCGCCAGCAGCCAATTGGACCGAACCTCCTACGAGCAGTACTTC
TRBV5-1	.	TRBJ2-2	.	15	CASRLAPYNTGELFF	TGCGCCAGCAGGCTGGCGCCTTACAACACCGGGGAGCTGTTTTTT
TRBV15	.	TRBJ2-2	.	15	CATGPRGARTGELFF	TGTGCCACCGGACCCCGGGGGGCCCGGACCGGGGAGCTGTTTTTT
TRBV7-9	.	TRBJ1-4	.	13	CASSLAGSTKLFF	TGTGCCAGCAGCTTGGCCGGGAGCACCAAACTGTTTTTT
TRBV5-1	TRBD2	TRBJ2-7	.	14	CASSLLGTSYEQYF	TGCGCCAGCAGCCTGCTTGGGACTAGCTACGAGCAGTACTTC
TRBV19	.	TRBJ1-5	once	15	CASSIRQAGNQPQHF	TGTGCCAGTAGTATTAGGCAGGCGGGCAATCAGCCCCAGCATTTT
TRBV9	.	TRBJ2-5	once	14	CASSSPRRGETQYF	TGTGCCAGCAGCTCTCCGAGGAGGGGAGAGACCCAGTACTTC
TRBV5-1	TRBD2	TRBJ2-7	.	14	CASKIAGGSYEQYF	TGCGCCAGCAAAATCGCGGGGGGCTCCTACGAGCAGTACTTC
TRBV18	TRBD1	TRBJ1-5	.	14	CASSPDRGNQPQHF	TGTGCCAGCTCGCCGGACAGGGGCAATCAGCCCCAGCATTTT
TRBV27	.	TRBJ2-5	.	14	CASSLNWGEGTQYF	TGTGCCAGCAGTTTAAATTGGGGCGAAGGGACCCAGTACTTC
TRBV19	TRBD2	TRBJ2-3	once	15	CASSITAGGADTQYF	TGTGCCAGTAGTATCACAGCGGGAGGTGCAGATACGCAGTATTTT
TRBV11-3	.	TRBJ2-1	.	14	CASSSQGSYNEQFF	TGTGCCAGCAGCTCCCAGGGTTCCTACAATGAGCAGTTCTTC
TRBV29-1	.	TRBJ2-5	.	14	CSVEKTETGETQYF	TGCAGCGTTGAAAAGACCGAGACCGGGGAGACCCAGTACTTC
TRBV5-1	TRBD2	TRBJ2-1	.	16	CASSLATSGRGGEQFF	TGCGCCAGCAGCTTGGCGACTAGCGGGAGAGGAGGTGAGCAGTTCTTC
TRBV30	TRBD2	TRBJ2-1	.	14	CAWSVGGSEYEQFF	TGTGCCTGGAGTGTAGGCGGGAGCGAATATGAGCAGTTCTTC
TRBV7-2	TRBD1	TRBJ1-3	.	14	CASSADRVGNTIYF	TGTGCCAGCAGCGCGGACAGGGTTGGAAACACCATATATTTT
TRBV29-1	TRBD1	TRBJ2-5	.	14	CSVQLQGVGETQYF	TGCAGCGTACAACTACAGGGGGTCGGAGAGACCCAGTACTTC
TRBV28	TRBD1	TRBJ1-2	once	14	CASSPDRSRYGYTF	TGTGCCAGCAGTCCGGACAGGAGTAGATATGGCTACACCTTC
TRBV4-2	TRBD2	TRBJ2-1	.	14	CASSHPQRGGEQFF	TGTGCCAGCAGCCATCCCCAGCGGGGAGGTGAGCAGTTCTTC
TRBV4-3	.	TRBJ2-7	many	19	CASSQGVKWRTEPSYEQYF	TGCGCCAGCAGCCAAGGGGTCAAGTGGCGGACTGAACCCTCCTACGAGCAGTACTTC
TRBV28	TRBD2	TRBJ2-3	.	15	CASRGAGGQTDTQYF	TGTGCCAGCAGGGGAGCGGGAGGGCAAACAGATACGCAGTATTTT
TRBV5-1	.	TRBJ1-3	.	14	CASSWDLSGNTIYF	TGCGCCAGCAGCTGGGACCTCTCTGGAAACACCATATATTTT
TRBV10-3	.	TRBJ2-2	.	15	CAISGLGGRTGELFF	TGTGCCATCAGTGGACTAGGAGGGAGGACCGGGGAGCTGTTTTTT
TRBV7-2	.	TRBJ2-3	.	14	CASSLTSRRDTQYF	TGTGCCAGCAGCTTAACCTCCCGTCGAGATACGCAGTATTTT
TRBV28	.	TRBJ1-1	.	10	CATGNTEAFF	TGTGCCACCGGGAACACTGAAGCTTTCTTT
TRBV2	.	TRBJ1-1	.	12	CAIVGGGAEAFF	TGTGCGATCGTGGGGGGCGGGGCTGAAGCTTTCTTT
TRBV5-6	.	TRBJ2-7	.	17	CASSLSLLPGATYEQYF	TGTGCCAGCAGCTTGTCTCTTTTGCCGGGGGCGACCTACGAGCAGTACTTC
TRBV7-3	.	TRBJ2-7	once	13	CASSFTGYHEQYF	TGTGCCAGCAGCTTTACAGGTTACCACGAGCAGTACTTC